The T cell receptor beta chain described here comes from a study of T cells in Graves' hyperthyroidism and ophthalmopathy. In its sample, this clonotype was seen many times. Amplified regions were TCR beta CDR3 sequences from RNA transcripts. The HTBI primer set drove a first-round RT-PCR of the TCR CDR3. TCRdb re-called the multiplex PCR reads with MiXCR, one entry per CDR3 protein. Among nearly 750,000 distinct CDR3 sequences listed, approximately 40% were seen once. V dropped 6 bases and J dropped 2; count of bases not matched to a gene: 4. The germline V gene has CDR1 MGHDK and CDR2 SYGVNS. The CDR3 consists of 13 residues.

This TCR was recovered from a woman aged 40 to 55 with Graves' hyperthyroidism. Sample: blood. V and J are TRBV25-1 and TRBJ2-7, with TRBD1 identical over 7 bases. CDR3: CASRRQGTYEQYF. The CDR3 coding sequence is TGTGCCAGCAGACGACAGGGCACCTACGAGCAGTACTTC.